The present entry profiles one T cell receptor beta chain with its context. Profiling relied on immunoSEQ multiplex PCR, and the TCRdb table lists in-frame clones only, not all of them. The sample yields 90,000 to 100,000 clones, more than 90% seen once. The sample comes from a study of technical replicates of blood from a few donors. The germline gives CDR1 MNHEY, CDR2 SVGAGI. Deletions cut 8 bases from V and 0 bases from J, with 8 bases between. The CDR3 is made up of 13 amino acids. V is TRBV6-5 and J is TRBJ1-5; unclear D gene. This clonotype originated in a human donor in good health. The sample comprised T cells isolated from PBMCs. CDR3 sequence reads: CASEANSNQPQHF. As DNA, the CDR3 is TGTGCCAGCGAGGCAAATAGCAATCAGCCCCAGCATTTT.